This T cell receptor beta chain comes out of a study of long-term antiretroviral therapy in people with HIV (dated 2022 in TCRdb). Background on the whole study: The earliest samples were collected about a decade before the 2015 WHO recommendation for immediate ART, when ART was typically delayed until CD4 counts fell. A retrospective serial study tested whether ART initiation and durable HIV suppression were associated with changes in peripheral blood TRB repertoire composition and diversity. The cohort contributed over 150 cryopreserved PBMC samples from about 29 adults with confirmed HIV infection, collected serially over a mean of approximately 6 years (range 1-12). About 35% of the 30 participants with HIV were female. No cross-contamination during QIAcube processing was seen in test extractions of a monoclonal T-cell line run alongside 33 polyclonal samples. The full study reports these points: Limited PBMC availability meant only the TCR beta chain was sequenced, without alpha chain pairing. Narrower CDR3 length ranges were observed in HIV repertoires than in controls, and an antigen-experienced repertoire with only a slight naive shift after ART was suggested by the network structure. Inferences about post-ART repertoire changes are limited because no data were available on ART adherence, viral resistance or therapy changes. The samples span the years 2004 to 2017, and the ART regimens used may be less effective than current regimens. Starting ART was linked to a significant rise in TRB diversity, yet even with long-term ART the diversity remained significantly lower than in transplant donor controls. Because pre-ART samples had limited cell numbers, profiling was done on unsorted PBMC rather than on sorted CD4+ and CD8+ T cells. The repertoire was dominated across all time points by expanded TRB clones identified before ART initiation, although this dominance was seen to fluctuate and to decrease in many PLHIV after ART.

Sequencing of the TRB variable region was done with the immunoSEQ hsTCRB v3.0 assay at survey level resolution. A depth of roughly 35,000-55,000 T-cell genomes per sample was targeted for TRB sequencing. An Illumina MiSeq with a v3 150-cycle kit was used to sequence the pooled TRB libraries. The original pipeline was this. Repertoire analysis ran in R within a reproducible Nextflow workflow covering QC, data transformation and analysis. Custom analyses were implemented in LymphoSeq2, an R package for AIRR-Seq data exploration. After excluding a handful of samples that yielded fewer than 5000 total TRB sequences, approximately 180 HIV repertoires remained for analysis. Among the roughly 190 retained HIV repertoires, approximately 59 were collected before ART initiation and around 130 after ART initiation. Repertoires were downsampled to 5000 TRB nucleotide sequences, and summary statistics were averaged over 100 downsampling iterations. Only TRB sequences with CDR3 regions of at least seven amino acids were retained for analysis. A Shannon entropy-derived clonality score and the Gini coefficient were used to measure diversity. In the repertoire networks, any two of the top 5000 CDR3 amino acid sequences were connected whenever the two sequences differed by an edit distance of one. For TRB CDR3 amino acid sequences, antigen specificity groups and MHC restriction were predicted with GLIPH2. To flag known CMV, EBV, HIV or tissue antigen associations, CDR3 amino acid sequences were matched against VDJdb and McPAS-TCR. Pre-ART, post-ART and control groups were compared with Wilcoxon signed-rank tests and Holm-Bonferroni correction. TCRdb provides this immuneACCESS table in a form limited to in-frame rearrangements. Some clones are lacking; in checked studies, under half of them reflect an unresolved V gene, and why the rest are absent is not known. The V and J calls and clone size are taken from that table; D and trimming were inferred from the DNA. The sample profile shows 30,000 to 40,000 clones; nearly 90% of them were found once. 10% to 15% of the sample is taken by the ten largest.

To note about this clone: Its cognate antigen has yet to be identified. One base away there is no much larger clone; base qualities are not given.

Participants were included only if at least one PBMC sample before ART initiation and at least two post-ART samples were available. Treatment was received in the United States of America by all participants with HIV. Before DNA extraction, cryopreserved samples of about 0.95-10 million PBMC were thawed and then washed. At the time of the earliest PBMC sample for each participant with HIV, ages ranged from roughly 23 to 55 years. PBMC samples from each participant spanned 1-4 timepoints before ART initiation and 2-8 timepoints after ART initiation, with a median of 7 samples. For every participant, serial HIV viral load, CD4+ T-cell count, ART history and demographic data were obtained. A Qiagen kit on a QIAcube was used to extract genomic DNA from unsorted PBMC, with samples processed in batches of 12. CDR1 and CDR2 are read off the germline V gene as SNHLY and FYNNEI. The cysteine opens and the phenylalanine closes a CDR3 of 16 amino acids. Only the CDR3 DNA stays, 48 bases, in frame from base 1. V loses 2 bases, J loses 3 bases, and the germline ends lie 17 bases apart.

The receptor was isolated from a man younger than 35 with HIV. The chain is assembled from TRBV2 and TRBJ2-7; the best D guess is TRBD1, with 6 bases matching. The sequencing here drew on unsorted PBMCs, taken 1.1 years after starting antiretroviral therapy. The sequenced DNA: TGTGCCAGCAGTGAATATTCGGCAGGGGAACGCTACGAGCAGTACTTC. This encodes CASSEYSAGERYEQYF.